The clone carrying this T cell receptor (beta chain) has just a few counts. No antigen is known for it. V was pared by 6 bases and J by 4 bases, with 13 bases between. The CDR3 loop spans 15 amino acids. The germline V gene has CDR1 MDHEN and CDR2 SYDVKM. Primers included in the PCR were 60 Vbeta and 13 Jbeta primers. Libraries were prepared by immunoSEQ multiplex PCR; TCRdb keeps only in-frame clonotypes and omits some of them. The table lists more than 95,000 clones, around 64% of them singletons. The sample originates from a study of cytomegalovirus exposure and HLA in healthy donors. Broader study findings: Reported findings show TCR beta sequences accurately forecast HLA-A and HLA-B alleles in most subjects.

The specimen was PBMCs. This receptor was obtained from a man aged 60 to 69 in good health and CMV-seronegative. The genes are TRBV28 and TRBJ1-6; D might be TRBD1 (6 bases). DNA of the CDR3: TGTGCCAGCAGCCTTAGACAGGTTTATAATTCACCCCTCCACTTT. Protein: CASSLRQVYNSPLHF.